In its sample, the clone carrying this T cell receptor beta chain was seen a few times. Sequencing was performed with immunoSEQ multiplex PCR; in TCRdb, only in-frame clones are kept and a portion is missing. Seen here are roughly 12,000 clones, around 62% observed once, and the top ten hold 16%. With 0 bases removed from V and 1 base from J, the gap between germline ends came to 4 bases. Germline CDR1 SGHTS, CDR2 YDEGEE. The CDR3 is 13 residues long. The sample belongs to a study of chemoradiotherapy in HPV16-positive cancers. The sample was collected from a patient who underwent chemoradiotherapy. The receptor was isolated from a human donor with HPV-associated anogenital cancer. The chain couples TRBV5-8 to TRBJ1-1; D gene ambiguous. The CDR3 DNA reads TGTGCCAGCAGCTTGGGAGAGAACACTGAAGCTTTCTTT. It specifies CASSLGENTEAFF.